The 11 T cell receptor beta chains presented below share a single source sample, sequenced in a study of cytomegalovirus exposure and HLA in healthy donors. Researchers ran the PCR with 60 Vbeta and 13 Jbeta primers. The assay was immunoSEQ multiplex PCR, and TCRdb's table has in-frame clones only and misses some. Across around 33,000 clones, the top ten clones capture approximately 4.5% of the sample. The sequenced sample was PBMCs. The receptors originated from a woman aged 40 to 50 in good health and CMV-seropositive.

This sequence joins TRBV7-6 and TRBJ2-7; 7 positions match TRBD2. The CDR3 sequence is 13 residues long. CDR1 SGHVS and CDR2 FNYEAQ come from the germline V gene. V shed 1 base and J 4 bases; nucleotides not matched to a gene: 1. The CDR3 loop reads CASSLGEGYEQYF. The CDR3 nucleotides are TGTGCCAGCAGCTTAGGGGAGGGGTACGAGCAGTACTTC.

V usage is TRBV7-2 and J usage is TRBJ2-7; perhaps TRBD1 as D (6 bases). Per the germline V gene, CDR1 is SGHTA and CDR2 is FQGNSA. The CDR3 loop spans 15 amino acids. V was shortened by 5 bases and J by 5 bases, with 19 bases between the two germline ends. The CDR3 DNA sequence: TGTGCCAGCAGCCGCGAACAGGGTAATCGCCACGAGCAGTACTTC. Amino acid sequence: CASSREQGNRHEQYF.

This rearrangement joins TRBV15 to TRBJ2-5; 7 bases fit TRBD2. Germline CDR1 and CDR2: LNHNV and YYDKDF (reference sequence). This CDR3 has 16 residues. The J segment lost 0 bases and the V segment lost 0 bases, leaving 4 bases of the junction unmatched. CDR3 bases: TGTGCCACCAGCAGAGACCCAGCGGGGTACCAAGAGACCCAGTACTTC. Translating it yields CATSRDPAGYQETQYF.

The CDR3 sequence: CSVEGWEDNEQFF. DNA for the CDR3: TGCAGCGTCGAGGGATGGGAAGACAATGAGCAGTTCTTC. V is TRBV29-1 and J is TRBJ2-1, with D tentatively TRBD2 (5 bases). The germline CDR1 and CDR2 sequences are SQVTM and ANQGSEA. Trimming pared 6 bases from V and 5 bases from J, leaving 14 bases between. This CDR3 is built from 13 residues.

The genes are TRBV7-7 and TRBJ2-1, with TRBD2 identical over 11 bases. The CDR3 contains 15 residues. Germline values: CDR1 SSHAT, CDR2 FNYEAQ (reference sequence). V shed 5 bases, J shed 6 bases, and the junction held 6 bases outside the gene matches. CDR3 sequence reads: CASSQGTSGGNEQFF. In DNA form, the CDR3 reads TGTGCCAGCAGCCAAGGGACTAGCGGTGGCAATGAGCAGTTCTTC.

The chain employs TRBV30 and TRBJ2-1, with 8 positions matching TRBD1. CDR3 length: 13 amino acids. The J segment lost 7 bases and the V segment lost 7 bases, leaving 9 bases of the junction unmatched. Germline assignment: CDR1 GTSNPN and CDR2 SVGIG (reference sequence). Here the CDR3 reads CAYAGGYFNEQFF. The CDR3 DNA reads TGTGCCTACGCAGGGGGCTATTTTAATGAGCAGTTCTTC.

This rearrangement joins TRBV6-5 to TRBJ1-3; D perhaps matches TRBD1 (6 bases). Trimming took off 10 bases at V and 0 bases at J, with 13 bases between the two ends. Germline values: CDR1 MNHEY, CDR2 SVGAGI. The CDR3 is 14 residues long. The CDR3 reads CATGQSSSGNTIYF. The CDR3 bases are TGTGCCACCGGACAGTCCAGCTCTGGAAACACCATATATTTT.

V usage is TRBV4-2 and J usage is TRBJ1-4; the D gene is possibly TRBD1 (5 bases). The CDR3 contains 14 residues. The V end lost 4 bases, the J end lost 9 bases, and 15 bases lay between the germline ends. Germline CDR1 reads LGHNA; CDR2 reads YNFKEQ. CDR3 loop: CASSPEGRGKKLFF. The CDR3 DNA sequence: TGTGCCAGCAGCCCCGAGGGTCGGGGGAAAAAACTGTTTTTT.

The chain recombines TRBV28 with TRBJ1-2; D uncertain. The CDR3 extends over 13 amino acids. The germline V and J ends were trimmed by 6 bases and 4 bases, with 12 bases remaining between them. Germline V CDR1 and CDR2: MDHEN, SYDVKM. CDR3: CASRPGRAYGYTF. For the CDR3, the DNA is TGTGCCAGCAGACCCGGGAGGGCCTATGGCTACACCTTC.

This chain uses TRBV28 with TRBJ2-7; D uncertain. This CDR3 contains 11 residues. Germline V lookup: CDR1 MDHEN, CDR2 SYDVKM. V lost 5 bases, J lost 2 bases, and 4 bases lay in between. The chain's CDR3 is CASSNTYEQYF. The CDR3 DNA follows: TGTGCCAGCAGTAACACCTACGAGCAGTACTTC.

The rearrangement joins TRBV6-5 to TRBJ2-7, with TRBD1 matching 8 bases. The V and J ends lost 4 bases and 7 bases, in that order; junction bases with no gene match: 3. Germline loops: CDR1 MNHEY, CDR2 SVGAGI. The CDR3 runs 12 residues. CDR3 bases: TGTGCCAGCAGTTTACAGGGGGGAGAGCAGTACTTC. The encoded protein is CASSLQGGEQYF.